Listed below are T cell receptor beta chains from one sample, sequenced in a study of cytotoxic CD8 clonotypes in ibrutinib-treated CLL. Measured with immunoSEQ multiplex PCR; TCRdb has only the in-frame clones, and not every one. The profile shows 300,000 or so clones, 67% of them singletons. The material sequenced was PBMCs, taken after 36 months of ibrutinib treatment. The source of these receptors is a human donor with chronic lymphocytic leukemia. Each CDR3 is given with its conserved first and last residue. The D gene is left open where the match is weak. Clone size appears in some rows only: once, few, many, or a class for an expanded clone.

>TRBV5-1|NA|TRBD2|16|TRBJ2-5
CASSLAARGGRETQYF
TGCGCCAGCAGCTTGGCTGCGCGGGGGGGCCGTGAGACCCAGTACTTC
>TRBV19|NA|TRBD1|15|TRBJ2-7
CASSIPGQGAVEQYF
TGTGCCAGTAGTATTCCGGGACAGGGGGCGGTTGAGCAGTACTTC
>TRBV9|few|TRBD1|13|TRBJ2-7
CASSRDRGYEQYF
TGTGCCAGCAGCCGGGACAGGGGCTACGAGCAGTACTTC
>TRBV2|NA|NA|16|TRBJ1-1
CASSDQPLSGYGEAFF
TGTGCCAGCAGTGATCAACCCTTGTCGGGCTACGGTGAAGCTTTCTTT
>TRBV15|NA|TRBD1|14|TRBJ2-1
CATRGTGVYNEQFF
TGTGCCACCCGCGGGACAGGGGTCTACAATGAGCAGTTCTTC
>TRBV7-3|few|NA|14|TRBJ2-2
CASSLGLATGELFF
TGTGCCAGCAGCTTGGGCCTAGCTACCGGGGAGCTGTTTTTT
>TRBV7-9|NA|NA|17|TRBJ1-1
CASSQRKGQPMNTEAFF
TGTGCCAGCAGCCAAAGAAAAGGACAGCCCATGAACACTGAAGCTTTCTTT
>TRBV7-9|NA|NA|14|TRBJ1-5
CASSSGFGNQPQHF
TGTGCCAGCAGCTCAGGGTTTGGCAATCAGCCCCAGCATTTT
>TRBV9|NA|TRBD1|14|TRBJ2-3
CASSSDRVGMPPYF
TGTGCCAGCAGCTCAGACAGGGTGGGGATGCCGCCGTATTTT
>TRBV6-1|NA|NA|15|TRBJ2-4
CASSEVGGTKNIQYF
TGTGCCAGCAGTGAGGTAGGGGGGACCAAAAACATTCAGTACTTC
>TRBV7-6|NA|NA|14|TRBJ2-6
CASSLAAGANVLTF
TGTGCCAGCAGCTTAGCGGCCGGGGCCAACGTCCTGACTTTC
>TRBV2|NA|NA|14|TRBJ1-2
CASSEFGRVYGYTF
TGTGCCAGCAGTGAATTTGGCAGGGTATATGGCTACACCTTC
>TRBV5-1|few|NA|16|TRBJ2-7
CASSYGSTTPIYEQYF
TGCGCCAGCAGCTACGGGTCCACTACTCCAATCTACGAGCAGTACTTC
>TRBV7-8|once|NA|17|TRBJ2-4
CASSAPARGPPRPIQYF
TGTGCCAGCAGCGCCCCCGCCAGGGGTCCTCCCCGGCCCATTCAGTACTTC
>TRBV29-1|NA|NA|15|TRBJ2-1
CSVEAPGVPYNEQFF
TGCAGCGTTGAAGCCCCCGGGGTCCCCTACAATGAGCAGTTCTTC
>TRBV5-6|once|NA|15|TRBJ2-5
CASSPGQKLWETQYF
TGTGCCAGCAGCCCCGGGCAAAAGCTATGGGAGACCCAGTACTTC
>TRBV7-3|NA|TRBD2|14|TRBJ2-2
CASRLAVNTGELFF
TGTGCCAGCCGACTAGCGGTGAACACCGGGGAGCTGTTTTTT
>TRBV27|few|NA|13|TRBJ2-7
CASSFGRAYEQYF
TGTGCCAGCAGTTTTGGCAGGGCCTACGAGCAGTACTTC
>TRBV5-1|once|NA|16|TRBJ2-3
CASSPRPGTSTDTQYF
TGCGCCAGCAGCCCCCGGCCAGGTACTAGCACAGATACGCAGTATTTT
>TRBV28|NA|NA|14|TRBJ2-5
CASTLPRSPETQYF
TGTGCCAGCACCCTTCCCCGCAGCCCGGAGACCCAGTACTTC
>TRBV13|NA|TRBD1|15|TRBJ2-7
CASSSRTGNSYEQYF
TGTGCCAGCAGCTCACGGACAGGGAACTCCTACGAGCAGTACTTC
>TRBV6-5|NA|NA|13|TRBJ1-2
CASTQRGDYGYTF
TGTGCCAGCACCCAACGGGGAGACTATGGCTACACCTTC
>TRBV5-4|NA|TRBD2|14|TRBJ2-1
CASSSGTSGSEQFF
TGTGCCAGCAGCTCTGGGACTAGCGGGAGTGAGCAGTTCTTC
>TRBV29-1|NA|NA|13|TRBJ2-7
CSVPGGSSYEQYF
TGCAGCGTTCCAGGGGGGAGCTCCTACGAGCAGTACTTC
>TRBV27|few|TRBD1|16|TRBJ1-5
CASSLSVTGGRQPQHF
TGTGCCAGCAGTTTATCGGTCACAGGGGGCCGTCAGCCCCAGCATTTT
>TRBV13|NA|TRBD1|16|TRBJ2-5
CASSPRRGTGEETQYF
TGTGCCAGCAGCCCCCGACGGGGCACAGGGGAAGAGACCCAGTACTTC
>TRBV28|few|NA|15|TRBJ1-2
CASSLTTNGNYGYTF
TGTGCCAGCAGTCTAACGACCAACGGGAACTATGGCTACACCTTC
>TRBV6-5|NA|NA|15|TRBJ2-5
CASSYSFGRSETQYF
TGTGCCAGCAGTTACTCTTTTGGGCGGTCGGAGACCCAGTACTTC
>TRBV29-1|once|NA|13|TRBJ2-7
CSVRVYREYEQYF
TGCAGCGTTAGGGTTTACAGAGAGTACGAGCAGTACTTC
>TRBV11-2|NA|NA|16|TRBJ2-7
CASSPDGFPPTYEQYF
TGTGCCAGCAGCCCCGACGGCTTCCCACCTACCTACGAGCAGTACTTC
>TRBV4-1|NA|TRBD1|16|TRBJ2-7
CASSQDRGRGSYEQYF
TGCGCCAGCAGCCAAGACAGGGGGCGGGGATCCTACGAGCAGTACTTC
>TRBV7-8|NA|NA|13|TRBJ2-7
CASSSRELYEQYF
TGTGCCAGCAGCTCCCGGGAGCTCTACGAGCAGTACTTC
>TRBV4-1|NA|NA|12|TRBJ2-3
CASSLEKDTQYF
TGCGCCAGCAGCCTGGAGAAGGATACGCAGTATTTT
>TRBV9|few|NA|15|TRBJ2-1
CASSVVWTPNNEQFF
TGTGCCAGCAGCGTAGTTTGGACTCCGAACAATGAGCAGTTCTTC
>TRBV7-8|NA|NA|16|TRBJ2-3
CASSPQPGLLVVAQYF
TGTGCCAGCAGCCCGCAGCCGGGACTCCTTGTCGTAGCGCAGTATTTT
>TRBV7-8|NA|TRBD2|16|TRBJ2-7
CASSLDGLAGAYEQYF
TGTGCCAGCAGCTTAGATGGTTTAGCGGGGGCCTACGAGCAGTACTTC
>TRBV4-1|NA|TRBD1|16|TRBJ2-3
CASSRWDRESTDTQYF
TGCGCCAGCAGCCGATGGGACAGGGAAAGCACAGATACGCAGTATTTT
>TRBV29-1|NA|TRBD2|15|TRBJ2-1
CSAHGGRGGKNEQFF
TGCAGCGCCCATGGAGGGCGGGGGGGCAAAAATGAGCAGTTCTTC
>TRBV4-1|once|TRBD1|15|TRBJ2-7
CASSPARDRGYEQYF
TGCGCCAGCAGCCCCGCCCGGGACAGAGGCTACGAGCAGTACTTC
>TRBV5-1|NA|TRBD2|18|TRBJ2-7
CASRPHLAGGPIAYEQYF
TGCGCCAGCAGACCCCACTTGGCGGGAGGGCCTATTGCCTACGAGCAGTACTTC
>TRBV9|NA|NA|15|TRBJ1-3
CASSVGSRAGNTIYF
TGTGCCAGCAGCGTAGGGTCCAGGGCTGGAAACACCATATATTTT
>TRBV18|NA|NA|12|TRBJ2-7
CASSPEQSRQYF
TGTGCCAGCTCACCAGAACAGAGTCGGCAGTACTTC
>TRBV7-6|NA|NA|13|TRBJ2-1
CASSLAASGEQFF
TGTGCCAGCAGCTTAGCGGCCTCCGGGGAGCAGTTCTTC
>TRBV2|NA|NA|16|TRBJ2-5
CASSARVGLVQETQYF
TGTGCCAGCAGTGCTAGGGTTGGGTTGGTGCAAGAGACCCAGTACTTC
>TRBV11-2|NA|TRBD2|15|TRBJ2-7
CASSLLRTSDYEQYF
TGTGCCAGCAGCTTATTGCGGACTAGCGACTACGAGCAGTACTTC